One and the same sample provided the 29 T cell receptor beta chains below, sequenced in a study of T cell changes during pregnancy in multiple sclerosis. Data came from immunoSEQ multiplex PCR; TCRdb stores just in-frame clones and leaves some out. The sample records approximately 50,000 clones, 92% being singletons. The sequencing used CD4+ T cells from peripheral blood mononuclear cells, collected after pregnancy. These receptors were taken from a female donor with multiple sclerosis, enrolled in a pregnancy study.

CDR3 residues: CASSSGTSVDTQYF. CDR3 DNA: TGCGCCAGCAGCTCAGGGACTAGCGTAGATACGCAGTATTTT. This chain links TRBV5-1 with TRBJ2-3, with 10 bases lining up with TRBD2. CDR1 is SGHRS, CDR2 YFSETQ, per germline. The CDR3 has 14 residues. V was clipped by 3 bases and J by 5 bases; unmatched bases: 3.

The chain employs TRBV10-3 and TRBJ2-3; 10 bases fit TRBD2. Germline values: CDR1 ENHRY, CDR2 SYGVKD. The CDR3 has 18 amino acids. The J segment lost 0 bases and the V segment lost 2 bases, leaving 8 bases of the junction unmatched. In DNA, the CDR3 is TGTGCCATCAGTGAGCGTCTAGCGGGAGAGAAGAGCACAGATACGCAGTATTTT. This codes for CAISERLAGEKSTDTQYF.

The chain carries TRBV5-1 and TRBJ2-3; D might be TRBD1 (5 bases). The CDR3 spans 16 residues. Trimming pared 2 bases from V and 0 bases from J, leaving 13 bases between. Germline V gives CDR1 SGHRS, CDR2 YFSETQ. CDR3 region: CASSLTGSASTDTQYF. CDR3 DNA sequence: TGCGCCAGCAGCTTAACAGGATCAGCTAGCACAGATACGCAGTATTTT.

This clone showed up just a few times. This sequence joins TRBV27 and TRBJ1-1, with 7 bases lining up with TRBD1. CDR1 MNHEY and CDR2 SMNVEV come from the germline V gene (reference sequence). This CDR3 is 13 amino acids long. Trimming removed 6 bases from V and 4 bases from J; junction bases left unmatched: 5. CDR3 sequence reads: CASSPTGSTEAFF. The CDR3 DNA reads TGTGCCAGCAGCCCGACAGGGTCCACTGAAGCTTTCTTT.

In DNA form, the CDR3 reads TGTGCCAGCAGTTTCTGGGGGGGGACTCTCAATGAGCAGTTCTTC. Residues: CASSFWGGTLNEQFF. This sequence joins TRBV27 and TRBJ2-1, with 7 bases aligning to TRBD2. After removal of 3 bases from V and 6 bases from J, the junction contained 8 bases not matched to a gene. Germline V gene sequence: CDR1 MNHEY, CDR2 SMNVEV (reference sequence). The CDR3 length is 15 residues.

This clone is a singleton in its sample. J is TRBJ2-1 and V is TRBV10-3, with 7 bases aligning to TRBD2. The CDR3 totals 16 residues. V trimming: 3 bases; J trimming: 7 bases; junction bases outside the gene matches: 12. CDR1 and CDR2 from the germline V gene are ENHRY and SYGVKD. The DNA of the CDR3 is TGTGCCATCAGTGATCTCGCGGGAGCTTCTACAAATGAGCAGTTCTTC. Translated: CAISDLAGASTNEQFF.

The genes are TRBV5-1 and TRBJ2-5; 7 bases agree with TRBD1. The V gene's germline CDR1 is SGHRS and CDR2 YFSETQ. The junction had 6 bases not matched to a gene; V was cut back by 0 bases and J by 4 bases. CDR3 length equals 15 residues. The chain's CDR3 is CASSLASTGRETQYF. CDR3 sequence (DNA): TGCGCCAGCAGCTTGGCCTCGACAGGGCGAGAGACCCAGTACTTC.

The chain combines TRBV19 with TRBJ2-7; a weak D match, TRBD2 (6 bases). The CDR3 consists of 15 residues. The V end lost 5 bases, the J end lost 0 bases, and 14 bases lay between the germline ends. From germline, CDR1 is LNHDA and CDR2 SQIVND (reference sequence). CDR3 residues: CASSLSGSHSYEQYF. CDR3 DNA: TGTGCCAGTAGTCTCAGCGGGTCCCACTCCTACGAGCAGTACTTC.

On this clone itself: The identical CDR3 is also encoded by other nucleotide sequences in the sample. The CDR3 is CASSLGGYTDTQYF. DNA of the CDR3: TGCGCCAGCAGCTTGGGCGGGTACACAGATACGCAGTATTTT. The chain couples TRBV5-1 to TRBJ2-3; the D gene is possibly TRBD2 (5 bases). This CDR3 is 14 amino acids long. Germline-derived CDR1 and CDR2 are SGHRS and YFSETQ. Trimming cost V 0 bases and J 2 bases, with 7 bases left between them. Drawing the rest from reference TRBV5-1 and TRBJ2-3, the complete variable domain is KAGVTQTPRYLIKTRGQQVTLSCSPISGHRSVSWYQQTPGQGLQFLFEYFSETQRNKGNFPGRFSGRQFSNSRSEMNVSTLELGDSALYLCASSLGGYTDTQYFGPGTRLTVL.

The chain is built from TRBV9 and TRBJ2-2; D gene unclear. CDR3 length: 14 residues. From germline, CDR1 is SGDLS and CDR2 YYNGEE. V was shortened by 2 bases and J by 4 bases, with 9 bases between the two germline ends. In DNA, the CDR3 is TGTGCCAGCAGCGTTACGACGGGCACCGGGGAGCTGTTTTTT. This sequence encodes CASSVTTGTGELFF.

On this clone: Germline and junction disagree at one end, which may indicate a read error. The chain joins TRBV30 to TRBJ1-1, with 7 bases identical to TRBD1. Germline loops: CDR1 GTSNPN, CDR2 SVGIG (reference sequence). The CDR3 contains 15 residues. The CDR3 reads CARSEQTGRYTEAFF. CDR3 DNA: TGTGCCCGGAGCGAACAGACAGGGAGGTACACTGAAGCTTTCTTT.

This clone came up once. The chain joins TRBV28 to TRBJ2-7; 7 bases align to TRBD1. There are 11 residues in the CDR3. Germline values: CDR1 MDHEN, CDR2 SYDVKM. Losses at the gene ends were 4 bases for V and 8 bases for J; bases not matched to a gene: 2. The CDR3 region is CASSYRGQQYF. Here the CDR3 DNA reads TGTGCCAGCAGTTACAGGGGCCAGCAGTACTTC.

The chain joins TRBV5-1 to TRBJ2-5; TRBD1 matches 7 bases. CDR1 is SGHRS and CDR2 is YFSETQ in the germline V gene. This CDR3 comprises 17 residues. J lost 2 bases, V lost 6 bases, and 16 bases had no gene match. CDR3 sequence: CASTPPRQGIKQETQYF. In nucleotides, the CDR3 is TGCGCCAGCACACCCCCGAGACAGGGCATAAAGCAAGAGACCCAGTACTTC. Full variable domain (remainder filled in from reference TRBV5-1 and TRBJ2-5): KAGVTQTPRYLIKTRGQQVTLSCSPISGHRSVSWYQQTPGQGLQFLFEYFSETQRNKGNFPGRFSGRQFSNSRSEMNVSTLELGDSALYLCASTPPRQGIKQETQYFGPGTRLLVL.

This clone was seen a handful of times. The CDR3 DNA follows: TGTGCCAGCAGTGTCGACAGGGGTATGGAAAAACTGTTTTTT. Encoded protein: CASSVDRGMEKLFF. V gene TRBV6-1 combines with J gene TRBJ1-4; TRBD1 matches 8 bases. With V trimmed by 4 bases and J by 8 bases, 6 bases remained unmatched. Per germline, CDR1 MNHNS and CDR2 SASEGT. There are 14 residues in the CDR3.

In this sample, this clone turned up once. V gene TRBV7-6 combines with J gene TRBJ1-1; no clear D. V was clipped by 2 bases and J by 1 base, with 8 bases between them. Germline CDR1 reads SGHVS; CDR2 reads FNYEAQ. The CDR3 is made up of 14 amino acids. The CDR3 coding sequence is TGTGCCAGCAGCTTAATGGAGGGGAACACTGAAGCTTTCTTT. Translation: CASSLMEGNTEAFF.

J is TRBJ1-2 and V is TRBV2; 8 bases agree with TRBD1. Germline assignment: CDR1 SNHLY and CDR2 FYNNEI. Losses at the gene ends were 7 bases for V and 7 bases for J; bases not matched to a gene: 14. This CDR3 region has 15 residues. The CDR3: CASNINRGGFVGYTF. DNA for the CDR3: TGTGCCAGCAACATAAACAGGGGGGGGTTTGTTGGCTACACCTTC.

This clone was seen a few times. V is TRBV2 and J is TRBJ2-7, with 10 bases fitting TRBD1. Germline V gene data show CDR1 as SNHLY and CDR2 as FYNNEI. Trimming removed 6 bases from V and 5 bases from J; junction bases left unmatched: 4. This CDR3 comprises 13 residues. The CDR3 sequence is CASRGTGENEQYF. The CDR3 DNA sequence: TGTGCCAGCAGGGGGACAGGGGAGAACGAGCAGTACTTC.

The J gene is TRBJ2-7, the V gene TRBV6-6; tentatively, D is TRBD2 (6 bases). Per the germline V gene, CDR1 is MNHNY and CDR2 is SVGAGI (reference sequence). The CDR3 is made up of 14 amino acids. V lost 0 bases to trimming and J lost 3 bases, with 9 bases between them. CDR3 DNA: TGTGCCAGCAGTTACTCGGTCGGGAGCTACGAGCAGTACTTC. As protein: CASSYSVGSYEQYF.

CDR3 in DNA: TGCGCCAGCAGACCGCACCGGGGGAGAGCCCCACAAGAGACCCAGTACTTC. Translating gives CASRPHRGRAPQETQYF. This chain joins TRBV5-1 and TRBJ2-5; a possible D gene is TRBD2 (6 bases). V was cut by 5 bases and J by 2 bases, with 22 bases left in between. Germline assignment: CDR1 SGHRS and CDR2 YFSETQ. The CDR3 runs 17 residues.

The chain joins TRBV29-1 to TRBJ2-2; 7 bases line up with TRBD1. The CDR3 totals 15 residues. The V gene's germline CDR1 is SQVTM and CDR2 ANQGSEA. V trimming: 7 bases; J trimming: 1 base; junction bases outside the gene matches: 9. The CDR3 region has the DNA TGCAGCGCCGCGACAGGGACGGTGAACACCGGGGAGCTGTTTTTT. Residues: CSAATGTVNTGELFF.

This sequence joins TRBV7-6 and TRBJ2-1, with 12 bases that match TRBD2. Trimming at V came to 5 bases and at J to 4 bases, leaving 3 bases not matched to a gene. This CDR3 comprises 15 residues. Germline CDR1 and CDR2: SGHVS and FNYEAQ. The CDR3 loop reads CASSPGTSGYNEQFF. In DNA, the CDR3 is TGTGCCAGCAGCCCGGGGACTAGCGGGTACAATGAGCAGTTCTTC.

The rearrangement uses TRBV18 and TRBJ1-4, with 7 bases that match TRBD1. V lost 4 bases to trimming and J lost 0 bases; unmatched junction nucleotides: 8. Germline V gene sequence: CDR1 KGHSH, CDR2 LQKENI. There are 17 residues in the CDR3. This chain's CDR3 is CASSRQGAASTNEKLFF. In nucleotides, the CDR3 is TGTGCCAGCTCACGACAGGGAGCGGCCTCAACTAATGAAAAACTGTTTTTT.

V and J are TRBV2 and TRBJ1-5, with D perhaps TRBD1 (6 bases). The ends were cut back, 5 bases at V and 0 bases at J, with 17 bases in the middle. This CDR3 is 17 amino acids long. Germline V gene data show CDR1 as SNHLY and CDR2 as FYNNEI. The CDR3 sequence: CASSRGDTRYSNQPQHF. CDR3 nucleotide sequence: TGTGCCAGCAGTCGAGGGGACACAAGATATAGCAATCAGCCCCAGCATTTT.

This chain connects TRBV11-2 to TRBJ2-3, with 12 bases lining up with TRBD1. CDR1 and CDR2 (germline): SGHAT, FQNNGV. The length of the CDR3 is 19 residues. J gave up 7 bases and V 5 bases, and 19 bases lay outside the gene matches. CDR3 DNA sequence: TGTGCCAGCAGCCCTATTAGGCGGGGGGGACAGGGGGCTCAGTATACGCAGTATTTT. As protein: CASSPIRRGGQGAQYTQYF. Filled out from reference TRBV11-2 and TRBJ2-3, the complete variable domain reads EAGVAQSPRYKIIEKRQSVAFWCNPISGHATLYWYQQILGQGPKLLIQFQNNGVVDDSQLPKDRFSAERLKGVDSTLKIQPAKLEDSAVYLCASSPIRRGGQGAQYTQYFGPGTRLTVL.

J is TRBJ2-3 and V is TRBV19; 7 positions match TRBD2. This CDR3 region has 15 residues. Germline values: CDR1 LNHDA, CDR2 SQIVND (reference sequence). After removal of 7 bases from V and 0 bases from J, the junction contained 7 bases not matched to a gene. CDR3 region: CASKDPSGSTDTQYF. The CDR3 region has the DNA TGTGCCAGTAAAGACCCTAGCGGCAGCACAGATACGCAGTATTTT.

J is TRBJ1-2 and V is TRBV5-4; weak D call: TRBD1 (6 bases). The germline gives CDR1 SGHNT, CDR2 YYREEE (reference sequence). V lost 0 bases, J lost 0 bases, and 15 bases lay in between. This CDR3 has 17 residues. This CDR3 is CASSLAGALRSNYGYTF. CDR3 nucleotides: TGTGCCAGCAGCTTGGCAGGGGCCCTAAGATCTAACTATGGCTACACCTTC.

The CDR3 coding sequence is TGTGCCAGCAGCGTAGCTACTAGTGGACCCTACGAGCAGTACTTC. It codes for CASSVATSGPYEQYF. The chain joins TRBV9 to TRBJ2-7; tentative D call: TRBD2 (5 bases). This CDR3 has 15 amino acids. The V gene's germline CDR1 is SGDLS and CDR2 YYNGEE. V dropped 0 bases and J dropped 2 bases, with 12 bases sitting between them.

This clone has only a few counts. This chain links TRBV30 with TRBJ1-1; no clear D. V gave up 0 bases and J gave up 2 bases, with 13 bases separating them. Germline V gene lookup returns CDR1 GTSNPN and CDR2 SVGIG (reference sequence). There are 15 residues in the CDR3. The CDR3 here is CAWSVGTAVNTEAFF. DNA of the CDR3: TGTGCCTGGAGTGTGGGCACAGCGGTTAACACTGAAGCTTTCTTT.

This chain links TRBV4-2 with TRBJ2-7; 13 positions match TRBD2. The germline V gene has CDR1 LGHNA and CDR2 YNFKEQ. V was clipped by 0 bases and J by 7 bases; unmatched bases: 6. This CDR3 is 16 amino acids long. For the CDR3, the DNA is TGTGCCAGCAGCCAAGATCCCACTAGCGGGAGGGGGGAGCAGTACTTC. This sequence encodes CASSQDPTSGRGEQYF.